This T cell receptor beta chain was sequenced in a study of shared clonotypes between healthy human individuals. Study context: Donors consisted of a couple of women and three men between 18 and 49. Study-wide results and limits: Apart from blood, nothing was sampled; tissue repertoires likely differ. Across subsets, estimated richness was generally greater for naive than for memory populations.

The assay was immunoSEQ multiplex PCR, and TCRdb's table has in-frame clones only and misses some. The sample consists of approximately 1.1 million clones, 75% to 80% of them appearing once. Donors were Caucasian adults residing in Nashville, Tennessee, USA. This clone was counted a single time. The target antigen is unknown. The sequencing input was memory CD4+ T cells from PBMCs. This sample's subset: CD45RA-negative fraction. This TCR derives from a man aged 18 to 30 in good health. Some clones in this sample may be carry-over from other donors' samples.

CDR3 in amino acids: CASSSDRAGGNTIYF. For the CDR3, the DNA is TGCGCCAGCAGCTCCGACAGGGCAGGCGGAAACACCATATATTTT. The rearrangement uses TRBV5-1 and TRBJ1-3, with 7 positions matching TRBD1. The junction had 7 bases not matched to a gene; V was cut back by 3 bases and J by 4 bases. Per germline, CDR1 SGHRS and CDR2 YFSETQ. This CDR3 comprises 15 residues.